Presented here are 4 T cell receptor beta chains from one specimen sequenced in a study of blood T cells in healthy people across ages. A sample-barcoded 5' primer and a J-beta primer mix were used in a second PCR of about 7 to 12 cycles. Using its own MiXCR run on the 5' RACE reads, TCRdb lists one record per CDR3 protein. Among around 1.5 million distinct CDR3 sequences listed, 42% were seen once. The sequenced sample was blood. The receptor source for this set is a woman in her late teens or twenties in good health.

This clonotype has more than one count but fewer than ten. CDR3 sequence: CASSVGGGAGNEQFF. The CDR3 DNA follows: TGTGCCAGCAGTGTCGGTGGGGGGGCTGGGAATGAGCAGTTCTTC. The chain is built from TRBV12-3 or TRBV12-4 and TRBJ2-1; D is possibly TRBD2 (7 bases). The CDR3 is 15 amino acids. V gave up 5 bases and J gave up 7 bases, with 18 bases separating them.

This chain joins TRBV27 and TRBJ1-2; weak D call: TRBD1 (5 bases). Trimming stripped 5 bases from V and 4 bases from J, with 14 bases between. This CDR3 contains 14 residues. The germline V gene encodes CDR1 MNHEY and CDR2 SMNVEV (reference sequence). CDR3 coding DNA: TGTGCCAGCAGTCCCAGGGTGGTCGGCTATGGCTACACCTTC. Translated: CASSPRVVGYGYTF.

V gene TRBV7-9 combines with J gene TRBJ1-4; 7 positions match TRBD1. This CDR3 is 14 amino acids long. Trimming at V came to 4 bases and at J to 4 bases, leaving 3 bases not matched to a gene. Germline V gives CDR1 SEHNR, CDR2 FQNEAQ (reference sequence). CDR3 amino acids: CASSSRGSNEKLFF. The CDR3 bases are TGTGCCAGCAGCTCCAGGGGGAGTAATGAAAAACTGTTTTTT.

This clonotype appeared a few times. V and J are TRBV2 and TRBJ2-3, with D maybe TRBD2 (5 bases). This CDR3 comprises 14 residues. V was clipped by 8 bases and J by 0 bases, with 12 bases between them. Per the germline V gene, CDR1 is SNHLY and CDR2 is FYNNEI. CDR3 coding DNA: TGTGCCAGCCAACGGACTGGAAGCACAGATACGCAGTATTTT. Its protein is CASQRTGSTDTQYF. The full variable domain, rest sourced from reference TRBV2 and TRBJ2-3, is EPEVTQTPSHQVTQMGQEVILRCVPISNHLYFYWYRQILGQKVEFLVSFYNNEISEKSEIFDDQFSVERPDGSNFTLKIRSTKLEDSAMYFCASQRTGSTDTQYFGPGTRLTVL.